Listed here are 14 T cell receptor beta chains from one sample, sequenced in a study of T and B cells in COVID-19 patients. BIOMED2 TRB-A/B primer pools were used in multiplex TRB PCR. TCRdb redid the calling of the multiplex PCR reads with MiXCR, one entry per CDR3 protein. There are 13,000 or so distinct CDR3 sequences in the sample; 28% occur only once, and 6.5% to 7% lies in the top ten. Blood genomic DNA input for TRB amplification was about 240-550 ng. Source material: blood. Receptors were obtained from a human donor who had recovered from COVID-19.

On this clonotype: Just one base apart from a much larger clone, this may be a read error. The chain has TRBV19 and TRBJ1-2; perhaps TRBD1 as D (5 bases). Trimming left V 7 bases short and J 6 bases short, with 21 bases between. Germline loops: CDR1 LNHDA, CDR2 SQIVND (reference sequence). CDR3 length equals 15 residues. CDR3 region: CASTLLPPRDHGYTF. CDR3 DNA sequence: TGTGCCAGTACCCTCCTCCCCCCCCGGGACCATGGCTACACCTTC. Full variable domain (remainder filled in from reference TRBV19 and TRBJ1-2): DGGITQSPKYLFRKEGQNVTLSCEQNLNHDAMYWYRQDPGQGLRLIYYSQIVNDFQKGDIAEGYSVSREKKESFPLTVTSAQKNPTAFYLCASTLLPPRDHGYTFGSGTRLTVV.

The chain joins TRBV5-4 to TRBJ2-3; 13 bases align to TRBD2. CDR3 length equals 15 residues. With 5 bases clipped from V and 4 bases from J, the junction kept 4 bases outside the gene matches. Germline loops: CDR1 SGHNT, CDR2 YYREEE (reference sequence). The CDR3 DNA reads TGTGCCAGCAGGGGGACTAGCGGGGTTTCAGATACGCAGTATTTT. Translation: CASRGTSGVSDTQYF.

CDR3 protein: CASSPGTWDTQYF. Written as DNA, the CDR3 is TGTGCCAGCAGCCCGGGGACCTGGGACACCCAGTACTTC. The chain employs TRBV7-9 and TRBJ2-5, with D perhaps matching TRBD1 or TRBD2 (5 bases each). The length of the CDR3 is 13 residues. Germline CDR1 and CDR2: SEHNR and FQNEAQ (reference sequence). Trimming removed 5 bases at V and 8 bases at J, with 15 bases between.

A word on this clonotype: A much larger clone is a single base away; this may be a read error. This chain joins TRBV30 and TRBJ2-2; possibly TRBD2 for D (6 bases). The length of the CDR3 is 16 residues. V lost 2 bases, J lost 0 bases, and 13 bases lay in between. Germline loops: CDR1 GTSNPN, CDR2 SVGIG (reference sequence). The DNA of the CDR3 is TGTGCCTGGAGTTTACGGACTACTACGAACACCGGGGAGCTGTTTTTT. Translated: CAWSLRTTTNTGELFF.

The chain couples TRBV19 to TRBJ1-5; D is uncertain. Germline values: CDR1 LNHDA, CDR2 SQIVND (reference sequence). The CDR3 runs to 15 residues. Trimming stripped 3 bases from V and 7 bases from J, with 16 bases between. The CDR3 coding sequence is TGTGCCAGTAGTATTTTTAGGGAGAATGGGCAGCCCCAGCATTTT. Translation gives CASSIFRENGQPQHF.

This clonotype qualifies as medium-sized (0.01 to 0.1%). CDR3 residues: CAWTGGDQQETQYF. In DNA, the CDR3 is TGTGCCTGGACGGGAGGGGATCAGCAAGAGACCCAGTACTTC. The chain has TRBV30 and TRBJ2-5, with 8 positions matching TRBD2. V shed 4 bases, J shed 2 bases, and the junction held 6 bases outside the gene matches. The germline V gene encodes CDR1 GTSNPN and CDR2 SVGIG (reference sequence). The CDR3 is 14 residues long.

The chain has TRBV27 and TRBJ2-7; 10 bases line up with TRBD1. This CDR3 has 16 residues. Germline V gene lookup returns CDR1 MNHEY and CDR2 SMNVEV (reference sequence). The J segment lost 0 bases and the V segment lost 5 bases, leaving 7 bases of the junction unmatched. As DNA, the CDR3 is TGTGCCAGCAGTCTACGGACAGGGGGGAGCTCCTACGAGCAGTACTTC. Its protein product is CASSLRTGGSSYEQYF.

This clonotype was counted between two and nine times. The chain carries TRBV6-4 and TRBJ2-1; D gene ambiguous. Germline CDR1 and CDR2: MRHNA and SNTAGT. The CDR3 extends over 14 amino acids. V gave up 6 bases and J gave up 5 bases, with 14 bases separating them. In DNA, the CDR3 is TGTGCCAGCAGCCCACACATGGCCCACAATGAGCAGTTCTTC. Its translation: CASSPHMAHNEQFF.

This clonotype qualifies as medium-sized. This chain joins TRBV6-4 and TRBJ2-7; the D is unclear. Germline V gene sequence: CDR1 MRHNA, CDR2 SNTAGT. The CDR3 length is 15 residues. V was trimmed by 0 bases and J by 6 bases, leaving 15 bases between them. CDR3 DNA: TGTGCCAGCAGTGACTCATCGGACCCCTCGGGCGAGCAGTACTTC. Its translation is CASSDSSDPSGEQYF.

This clonotype was found many times. V and J are TRBV18 and TRBJ2-1; D unclear. Looked up from germline, CDR1 is KGHSH and CDR2 is LQKENI. Trimming took off 2 bases at V and 4 bases at J, with 12 bases between the two ends. CDR3 size: 15 residues. The CDR3 here is CASSPTDSYYNEQFF. CDR3 coding DNA: TGTGCCAGCTCACCAACAGATTCCTATTACAATGAGCAGTTCTTC.

V is TRBV5-1 and J is TRBJ2-7; D possibly corresponds to TRBD1 (6 bases). Trimming took 4 bases from V and 0 from J, leaving 17 bases between them. In germline, CDR1 is SGHRS, CDR2 YFSETQ. The length of the CDR3 is 16 residues. Written as DNA, the CDR3 is TGCGCCAGCAGCCCCCACGCAGGGACATCCTCCTACGAGCAGTACTTC. This gives the protein CASSPHAGTSSYEQYF.

This chain links TRBV7-2 with TRBJ2-1; tentative D call: TRBD2 (5 bases). V lost 1 base and J lost 9, with 10 bases in between. In germline, CDR1 is SGHTA, CDR2 FQGNSA. This CDR3 contains 13 residues. The chain's CDR3 is CASSLELAGEQFF. CDR3 DNA: TGTGCCAGCAGCTTAGAGCTAGCAGGTGAGCAGTTCTTC.

The CDR3 reads CASSYTKPVPGTNYEQYF. CDR3 bases: TGTGCCAGCAGTTACACTAAACCAGTACCCGGGACGAACTACGAGCAGTACTTC. The V call is TRBV6-5, the J call TRBJ2-7; D may match TRBD1 or TRBD2 (5 bases each). Germline V lookup: CDR1 MNHEY, CDR2 SVGAGI. Deletions cut 2 bases from V and 3 bases from J, with 23 bases between. The CDR3 is 18 amino acids.

Concerning this clonotype itself: A read error may be the cause here, since a much bigger clone is one base away. V usage is TRBV24-1 and J usage is TRBJ2-2; D is unclear. Germline loops: CDR1 KGHDR, CDR2 SFDVKD. This CDR3 comprises 13 residues. The CDR3 nucleotides are TGTGACACCAGTGATCTAGACACCGGGGAGCTGTTTTTT. The encoded protein is CDTSDLDTGELFF.